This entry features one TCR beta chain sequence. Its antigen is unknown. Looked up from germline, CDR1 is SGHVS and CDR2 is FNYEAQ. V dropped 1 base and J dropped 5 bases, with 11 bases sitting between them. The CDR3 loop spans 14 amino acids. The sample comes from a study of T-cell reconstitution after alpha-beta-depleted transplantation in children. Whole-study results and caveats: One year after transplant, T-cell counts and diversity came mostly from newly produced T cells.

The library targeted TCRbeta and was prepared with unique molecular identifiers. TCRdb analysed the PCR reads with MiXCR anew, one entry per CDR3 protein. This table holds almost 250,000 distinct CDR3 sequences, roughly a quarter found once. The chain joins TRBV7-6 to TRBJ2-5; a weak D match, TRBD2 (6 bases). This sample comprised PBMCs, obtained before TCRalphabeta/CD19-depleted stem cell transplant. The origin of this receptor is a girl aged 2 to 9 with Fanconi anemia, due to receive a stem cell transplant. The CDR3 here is CASSLVGGSETQYF. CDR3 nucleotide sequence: TGTGCCAGCAGCTTAGTCGGGGGATCTGAGACCCAGTACTTC.